The T cell receptor (beta chain) under discussion was sequenced for a study of shared clonotypes between healthy human individuals. Study conclusions and caveats: It was the few donors that limited the genetic and exposure-history diversity represented.

For unsorted PBMC, 300 to 350 ng DNA per replicate equaled 32,000 or so T cell genomes. Profiled with immunoSEQ multiplex PCR; TCRdb holds only in-frame clones, not every one. The sample consists of about 480,000 clones, around 79% of them appearing once. About this clone: The antigen remains unidentified.

Trimming stripped 2 bases from V and 0 bases from J, with 17 bases between. The CDR3 has 18 amino acids. Germline V gene data show CDR1 as SGHTA and CDR2 as FQGTGA. This TCR was recovered from a middle-aged woman in good health. Some clones in this sample may be carry-over from other donors' samples. The sample consisted of PBMCs. The chain carries TRBV7-3 and TRBJ1-3, with a possible D match to TRBD1 (5 bases). CDR3 in amino acids: CASSLQGSGIGSGNTIYF. In DNA, the CDR3 is TGTGCCAGCAGCTTACAGGGCTCGGGTATCGGCTCTGGAAACACCATATATTTT.